These 24 T cell receptor beta chains originate from one sample sequenced in a study of CD8 T cells in ankylosing spondylitis. TCRdb ran MiXCR on the 5' RACE reads and lists one entry per CDR3 protein. The sample contains fewer than 250,000 distinct CDR3 sequences, approximately 30% of which appear only once. Sequencing was performed on blood, either unsorted or a sorted T cell fraction (not recorded which). The receptors stem from a male donor with ankylosing spondylitis or in good health (not recorded which).

The genes are TRBV7-8 and TRBJ2-3; D possibly corresponds to TRBD2 (6 bases). Germline CDR1 and CDR2: SGHVS and FQNEAQ. Trimming removed 4 bases from V and 2 bases from J, with 10 bases in between. The CDR3 spans 14 residues. The DNA of the CDR3 is TGTGCCAGCAGCTCAGGACTAAACACAGATACGCAGTATTTT. Amino acids: CASSSGLNTDTQYF.

V is TRBV12-3 or TRBV12-4 and J is TRBJ2-7; no clear D gene. Trimming left V 5 bases short and J 3 bases short, with 14 bases between. This CDR3 contains 14 residues. CDR3 loop: CASSPFSGNYEQYF. CDR3 DNA: TGTGCCAGCAGTCCCTTCTCTGGGAACTACGAGCAGTACTTC.

The CDR3: CASSLDVGWGAKNIQYF. The CDR3 DNA reads TGCGCCAGCAGCTTGGATGTGGGCTGGGGGGCCAAAAACATTCAGTACTTC. The V gene is TRBV5-1, the J gene TRBJ2-4; possibly TRBD1 or TRBD2 for D (5 bases each). CDR1 is SGHRS, CDR2 YFSETQ, per germline. The ends were cut back, 0 bases at V and 1 base at J, with 14 bases in the middle. The CDR3 has 17 residues.

This clonotype was recorded a few times. This rearrangement joins TRBV7-9 to TRBJ2-7; 7 bases agree with TRBD1. V was pared by 5 bases and J by 3 bases, with 7 bases of the junction left unmatched. The CDR3 is 14 amino acids. Per the germline V gene, CDR1 is SEHNR and CDR2 is FQNEAQ (reference sequence). The CDR3 DNA is TGTGCCAGCAGCCCGGACAGGCTCTACTACGAGCAGTACTTC. Translation gives CASSPDRLYYEQYF.

This clonotype was observed a few times. The chain employs TRBV6-1 and TRBJ2-3; the D is unclear. Looked up from germline, CDR1 is MNHNS and CDR2 is SASEGT. V was clipped by 6 bases and J by 3 bases, with 10 bases between them. The CDR3 is 13 residues long. In DNA, the CDR3 is TGTGCCAGCAGCCAAAGGTGGACAGATACGCAGTATTTT. Amino acid sequence: CASSQRWTDTQYF.

The chain links TRBV5-1 to TRBJ2-1; TRBD2 agrees at 8 bases. Trimming cost V 0 bases and J 3 bases; bases outside gene matches: 2. The germline V gene has CDR1 SGHRS and CDR2 YFSETQ. The CDR3 is made up of 15 amino acids. CDR3 sequence (DNA): TGCGCCAGCAGCTTGGCCAGCGGGGGCTACAATGAGCAGTTCTTC. Encoded protein: CASSLASGGYNEQFF.

V usage is TRBV7-2 and J usage is TRBJ2-1, with 9 bases fitting TRBD1. CDR1 is SGHTA, CDR2 FQGNSA, per germline. With V trimmed by 5 bases and J by 7 bases, 15 bases remained unmatched. The CDR3 runs 17 residues. CDR3 residues: CASSRSFLGTGRNEQFF. CDR3 in DNA: TGTGCCAGCAGCCGCAGTTTTTTGGGGACAGGGAGGAATGAGCAGTTCTTC.

This clonotype was detected only a few times. The chain is built from TRBV12-3 or TRBV12-4 and TRBJ2-1; D perhaps matches TRBD2 (5 bases). The CDR3 is made up of 12 amino acids. The germline V and J ends were trimmed by 6 bases and 3 bases, with 6 bases remaining between them. The CDR3 loop is CASSGVYNEQFF. The CDR3 DNA reads as TGTGCCAGCAGCGGGGTCTACAATGAGCAGTTCTTC.

This chain uses TRBV4-1 with TRBJ2-3; 10 bases are a match to TRBD2. The CDR3 totals 19 residues. Germline loops: CDR1 MGHRA, CDR2 YSYEKL. The V and J ends lost 1 base and 1 base, in that order; junction bases with no gene match: 11. In DNA, the CDR3 is TGCGCCAGCAGCCAAGTGGCTAGCGGGGGTTTGTTGGGCACAGATACGCAGTATTTT. This encodes CASSQVASGGLLGTDTQYF.

This clonotype has more than one count but fewer than ten. The junction and the germline gene differ at one end; a read error may be behind it. The CDR3 DNA reads TGTGCTAGCAGCCAAGGAGAAACACCCCAAGAGACCCAGTACTTC. Translation gives CASSQGETPQETQYF. The V and J genes are TRBV4-2 and TRBJ2-5; D gene uncertain. Germline CDR1 is LGHNA and CDR2 is YNFKEQ. This CDR3 spans 15 amino acids.

This chain uses TRBV24-1 with TRBJ1-2, with D possibly matching TRBD1 (5 bases). Trimming stripped 9 bases from V and 2 bases from J, with 9 bases between. This CDR3 spans 12 amino acids. From germline, CDR1 is KGHDR and CDR2 SFDVKD. The CDR3 bases are TGTGCCACCCGGGACTCAAACTATGGCTACACCTTC. As protein: CATRDSNYGYTF.

The rearrangement joins TRBV10-3 to TRBJ2-7, with 9 nucleotides matching TRBD1. There are 13 residues in the CDR3. Germline CDR1 ENHRY, CDR2 SYGVKD. The V and J ends lost 3 bases and 5 bases, in that order; junction bases with no gene match: 2. CDR3 sequence (DNA): TGTGCCATCAGTGACAGACAGGGGGACGAGCAGTACTTC. This translates into CAISDRQGDEQYF.

V usage is TRBV12-3 or TRBV12-4 and J usage is TRBJ1-5, with a weak D call TRBD1 (6 bases). V was clipped by 0 bases and J by 3 bases, with 15 bases between them. The length of the CDR3 is 17 residues. This CDR3 is CASSLARGAGDNQPQHF. Written as DNA, the CDR3 is TGTGCCAGCAGTTTAGCTCGGGGGGCGGGAGACAATCAGCCCCAGCATTTT.

This clonotype turned up a few times. The chain carries TRBV20-1 and TRBJ2-5; perhaps D is TRBD1 or TRBD2 (5 bases each). Per the germline V gene, CDR1 is DFQATT and CDR2 is SNEGSKA (reference sequence). The CDR3 consists of 14 residues. The V end was cut by 5 bases, the J end by 4 bases, with 17 bases between. In DNA form, the CDR3 reads TGCAGTGCTGCCCAAACCCCCGGGGCAGAGACCCAGTACTTC. It codes for CSAAQTPGAETQYF.

This clonotype turned up a few times. This rearrangement joins TRBV4-2 to TRBJ2-1; tentatively, D is TRBD2 (6 bases). Trimming cost V 1 base and J 3 bases, with 10 bases left between them. The CDR3 is made up of 15 amino acids. Per the germline V gene, CDR1 is LGHNA and CDR2 is YNFKEQ. The chain's CDR3 is CASSQGLGDYNEQFF. CDR3 in DNA: TGTGCCAGCAGCCAAGGACTAGGGGACTACAATGAGCAGTTCTTC.

This chain connects TRBV6-1 to TRBJ1-5; D unresolved. Germline V gene data show CDR1 as MNHNS and CDR2 as SASEGT. The V and J ends lost 7 bases and 3 bases respectively, with 16 bases between them. The CDR3 is 15 residues long. The DNA of the CDR3 is TGTGCCAGCACCCGGGAGGGTTTAAACAATCAGCCCCAGCATTTT. This sequence encodes CASTREGLNNQPQHF.

The chain uses TRBV3-1 and TRBJ2-7; TRBD2 matches at 13 bases. V lost 4 bases and J lost 2; bases outside the gene matches: 5. Germline CDR1 LGHDT, CDR2 YNNKEL (reference sequence). This CDR3 is 16 amino acids long. CDR3 loop: CASSLGLAGETYEQYF. The CDR3 nucleotides are TGTGCCAGCAGCCTAGGACTAGCGGGGGAGACCTACGAGCAGTACTTC.

This chain connects TRBV2 to TRBJ1-1; D remains ambiguous. Germline V lookup: CDR1 SNHLY, CDR2 FYNNEI. V was pared by 2 bases and J by 5 bases, with 12 bases between. The CDR3 contains 14 residues. This chain's CDR3 is CASSETPVETEAFF. CDR3 bases: TGTGCCAGCAGTGAAACACCGGTGGAGACTGAAGCTTTCTTT.

This clonotype has more than one count but fewer than ten. The V gene is TRBV4-2, the J gene TRBJ2-3; TRBD2 aligns across 8 bases. This CDR3 has 16 residues. Trimming cost V 4 bases and J 1 base; bases outside gene matches: 7. Germline CDR1 LGHNA, CDR2 YNFKEQ. This chain's CDR3 is CASSRDRGGGTDTQYF. The CDR3 nucleotides are TGTGCCAGCAGCCGAGACCGGGGGGGCGGCACAGATACGCAGTATTTT.

This clonotype has just a few counts. The V and J genes are TRBV20-1 and TRBJ2-1; 9 bases align to TRBD2. Losses at the gene ends were 2 bases for V and 4 bases for J; bases not matched to a gene: 12. Germline CDR1 reads DFQATT; CDR2 reads SNEGSKA (reference sequence). This CDR3 region has 17 residues. The CDR3 region is CSARPSVAGAGYNEQFF. Here the CDR3 DNA reads TGCAGTGCTAGACCCTCGGTAGCGGGGGCGGGGTACAATGAGCAGTTCTTC.

This clonotype was seen only a few times. This chain connects TRBV20-1 to TRBJ2-3, with 10 bases lining up with TRBD1. The CDR3 length is 19 residues. Germline CDR1 is DFQATT and CDR2 is SNEGSKA (reference sequence). Unmatched junction bases numbered 17, after V lost 3 bases and J lost 2 bases. As DNA, the CDR3 is TGCAGTGCTAGGGCTATCCCGGGACAGGGGATAGGAGACACAGATACGCAGTATTTT. It specifies CSARAIPGQGIGDTDTQYF.

In DNA form, the CDR3 reads TGTGCCAGCAGCCAAGCTCTGGTAGCGGAGGATTCCTACAATGAGCAGTTCTTC. It translates to CASSQALVAEDSYNEQFF. This chain connects TRBV4-2 to TRBJ2-1; tentative D call: TRBD2 (6 bases). Germline CDR1 reads LGHNA; CDR2 reads YNFKEQ. The CDR3 has 18 residues. Trimming took 1 base from V and 1 from J, leaving 17 bases between them.

The gene calls are TRBV28 and TRBJ2-5, with 10 bases identical to TRBD1. CDR3 length equals 15 residues. V lost 5 bases to trimming and J lost 10 bases; unmatched junction nucleotides: 13. Germline V gene data show CDR1 as MDHEN and CDR2 as SYDVKM. The CDR3 sequence: CASSQGDRGDRDQYF. The CDR3 DNA reads as TGTGCCAGCAGTCAGGGGGACAGGGGTGACCGGGACCAGTACTTC.

This clonotype has only a few counts. V gene TRBV28 combines with J gene TRBJ2-3; TRBD1 matches 7 bases. Germline V gene sequence: CDR1 MDHEN, CDR2 SYDVKM. The ends lost 8 bases at V and 5 bases at J; junction bases unmatched: 13. The CDR3 extends over 15 amino acids. The chain's CDR3 is CASYPRGTEKDTQYF. The CDR3 DNA sequence: TGTGCCAGCTACCCGAGGGGGACAGAAAAAGATACGCAGTATTTT. The full variable domain, in which reference TRBV28 and TRBJ2-3 provide the parts outside the CDR3, is DVKVTQSSRYLVKRTGEKVFLECVQDMDHENMFWYRQDPGLGLRLIYFSYDVKMKEKGDIPEGYSVSREKKERFSLILESASTNQTSMYLCASYPRGTEKDTQYFGPGTRLTVL.